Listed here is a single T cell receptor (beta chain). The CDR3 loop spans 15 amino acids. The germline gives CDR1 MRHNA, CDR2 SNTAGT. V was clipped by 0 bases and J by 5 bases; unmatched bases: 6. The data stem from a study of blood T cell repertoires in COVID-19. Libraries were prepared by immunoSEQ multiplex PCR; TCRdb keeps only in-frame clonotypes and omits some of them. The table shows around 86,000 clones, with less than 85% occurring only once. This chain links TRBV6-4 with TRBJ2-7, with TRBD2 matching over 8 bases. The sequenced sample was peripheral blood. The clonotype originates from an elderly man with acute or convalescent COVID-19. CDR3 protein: CASSDSSREGHEQYF. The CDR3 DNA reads TGTGCCAGCAGTGACTCGAGCCGGGAGGGCCACGAGCAGTACTTC.